This TCR beta chain was retrieved from a study of T cell responses to AZD1222 COVID-19 vaccine. General study results and limits: A mostly white British donor set with more females was recruited, and clonal diversity was possibly underestimated. Baseline serology detected seropositivity in only six AZD1222 recipients. The study found Spike-specific TCR breadth and depth rose after two AZD1222 doses.

A note on this clone: What it recognizes is unknown.

V lost 3 bases, J lost 10 bases, and 13 bases lay in between. The CDR3 is made up of 14 amino acids. CDR1 is MDHEN, CDR2 SYDVKM, per germline. Measured with immunoSEQ multiplex PCR; TCRdb has only the in-frame clones, and not every one. The table lists 100,000 to 150,000 clones, roughly 91% of them singletons, with approximately 5% in the top ten. This sequence was found in an adult who received the AZD1222 COVID-19 vaccine. The material sequenced was peripheral blood, taken 28 days after the second AZD1222 dose. The chain recombines TRBV28 with TRBJ2-6; TRBD1 is a possible D gene (5 bases). CDR3 in DNA: TGTGCCAGCAGTTTCGCCAGGGTGTTAAACGTCCTGACTTTC. It is translated as CASSFARVLNVLTF.